This TCR beta chain was sequenced in a study of blood T cell repertoires in COVID-19. Per the original methods: Scientists estimated how many nucleated cells there were by amplifying reference gene primers. The assay was immunoSEQ multiplex PCR, and TCRdb's table has in-frame clones only and misses some. V and J calls and clone size are given by that table; D and trimming were obtained from the DNA. The data show some 180,000 clones, 80% to 90% seen once. This CDR3 region has 16 residues. The V segment lost 5 bases and the J segment 5 bases; nucleotides outside the gene matches: 11. Germline lookup yields CDR1 MNHEY and CDR2 SMNVEV (reference sequence).

This chain joins TRBV27 and TRBJ2-1, with TRBD1 matching 8 bases. The sequence derives from a human donor in a cohort sampled during active COVID-19. The sample was peripheral blood. CDR3 residues: CASSTRTGGRNNEQFF. CDR3 DNA: TGTGCCAGCAGTACCAGAACAGGGGGAAGAAACAATGAGCAGTTCTTC.